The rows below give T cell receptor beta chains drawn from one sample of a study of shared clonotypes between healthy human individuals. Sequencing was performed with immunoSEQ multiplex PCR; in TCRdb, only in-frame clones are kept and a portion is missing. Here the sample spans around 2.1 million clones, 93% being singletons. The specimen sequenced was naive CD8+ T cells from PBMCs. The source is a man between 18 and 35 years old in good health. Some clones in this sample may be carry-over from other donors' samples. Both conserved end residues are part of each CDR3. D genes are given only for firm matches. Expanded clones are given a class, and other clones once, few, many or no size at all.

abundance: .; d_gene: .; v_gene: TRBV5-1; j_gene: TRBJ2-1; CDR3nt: TGCGCCACCTGGACTGTAAACAATGAGCAGTTCTTC; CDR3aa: CATWTVNNEQFF
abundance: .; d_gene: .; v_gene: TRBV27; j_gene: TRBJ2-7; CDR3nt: TGTGCCAGCGGTACCGGGACCGCAATCCCCTACGAGCAGTACTTC; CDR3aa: CASGTGTAIPYEQYF
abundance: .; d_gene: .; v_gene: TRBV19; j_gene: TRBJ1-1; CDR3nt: TGTGCCAGTAGTTGGCAGGGAAAGGCTGAAGCTTTCTTT; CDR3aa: CASSWQGKAEAFF
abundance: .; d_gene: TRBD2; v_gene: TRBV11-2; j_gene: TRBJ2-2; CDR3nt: TGTGCCACCCCAGCGGGAGGGCCGTGGACCGGGGAGCTGTTTTTT; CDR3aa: CATPAGGPWTGELFF
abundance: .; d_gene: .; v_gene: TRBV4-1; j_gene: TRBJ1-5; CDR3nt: TGCGCCAGCAGCCAAGATTGGAGGCAGCCCCAGCATTTT; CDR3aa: CASSQDWRQPQHF
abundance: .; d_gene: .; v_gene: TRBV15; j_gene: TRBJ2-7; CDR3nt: TGTGCCACCAGCTTCTCGCGGGCCAACCCCTACGAGCAGTACTTC; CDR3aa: CATSFSRANPYEQYF
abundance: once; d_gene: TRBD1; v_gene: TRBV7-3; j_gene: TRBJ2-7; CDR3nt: TGTGCCAGCAGCCCTTCCGGGACAGCCCCCTACGAGCAGTACTTC; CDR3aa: CASSPSGTAPYEQYF
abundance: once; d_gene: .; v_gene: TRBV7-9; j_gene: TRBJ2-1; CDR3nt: TGTGCCAGCAGCTTATTGCAGCCGGCGTACAATGAGCAGTTCTTC; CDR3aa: CASSLLQPAYNEQFF
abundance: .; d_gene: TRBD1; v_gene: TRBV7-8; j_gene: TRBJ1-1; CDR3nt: TGTGCCAGCAATACGCCGGGACAGCACACTGAAGCTTTCTTT; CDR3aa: CASNTPGQHTEAFF
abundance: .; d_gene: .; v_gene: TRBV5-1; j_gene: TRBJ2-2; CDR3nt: TGCGCCAGCAGCTTGGATTCGGGGCGGGGCGGGGAGCTGTTTTTT; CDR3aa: CASSLDSGRGGELFF
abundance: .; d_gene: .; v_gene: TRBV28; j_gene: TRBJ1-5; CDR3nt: TGTGCCACCGCGTGGGGAGAAGGCAATCAGCCCCAGCATTTT; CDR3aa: CATAWGEGNQPQHF
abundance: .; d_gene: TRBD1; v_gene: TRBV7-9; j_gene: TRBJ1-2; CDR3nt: TGTGCCAGCAGCCCCGTGGACAGGGGGTATGGCTACACCTTC; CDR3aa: CASSPVDRGYGYTF
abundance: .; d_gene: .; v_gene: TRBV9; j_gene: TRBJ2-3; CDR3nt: TGTGCCAGCAGCTTCCCTGCTCGGCCAGATACGCAGTATTTT; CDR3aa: CASSFPARPDTQYF
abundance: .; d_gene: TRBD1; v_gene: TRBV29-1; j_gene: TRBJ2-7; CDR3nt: TGCAGCGCGGGACAGGGACACTCCTACGAGCAGTACTTC; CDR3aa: CSAGQGHSYEQYF
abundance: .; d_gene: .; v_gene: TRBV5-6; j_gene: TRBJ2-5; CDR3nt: TGTGCCAGCAGCTTCGGGACAATGGAGACCCAGTACTTC; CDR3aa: CASSFGTMETQYF